The clone carrying this TCR beta chain was recorded once. Its target is unknown. Trimming left V 4 bases short and J 5 bases short, with 15 bases between. The CDR3 has 15 amino acids. CDR1 is LGHDT, CDR2 YNNKEL, per germline (reference sequence). This sample is drawn from a study of T cell responses to AZD1222 COVID-19 vaccine. Study results and limitations: It should be noted that donors were predominantly white British and more often female, and clonal diversity was possibly underestimated. Researchers report vaccine-associated CD4 TCRs spanning spike, with dominance at 160-218 and 743-854.

Here immunoSEQ multiplex PCR was the method, and the copy in TCRdb shows in-frame clones only, minus some. The sample yields about 150,000 clones, approximately 91% seen once. The clonotype originates from an adult who received the AZD1222 COVID-19 vaccine. The input for sequencing was peripheral blood, taken 28 days after the second AZD1222 dose. The rearrangement links TRBV3-1 (or the pseudogene TRBV3-2) to TRBJ2-4, with a possible D match to TRBD2 (5 bases). The CDR3 DNA reads TGTGCCAGCAGCCCGGGGTGGGGTTTTCAAAACATTCAGTACTTC. Amino acids: CASSPGWGFQNIQYF.